This T cell receptor beta chain was identified in a study of cytomegalovirus exposure and HLA in healthy donors. Study-wide points: In vitro data verified three CMV-associated chains as specific for CMV antigens. Among TCR beta chains, those listed as cytomegalovirus-associated numbered about 160.

The ends were cut back, 2 bases at V and 2 bases at J, with 10 bases in the middle. The CDR3 is 15 residues long. Germline CDR1 and CDR2: MRHNA and SNTAGT. Remarks on this clone: Its antigen is not known.

The assay was immunoSEQ multiplex PCR, and TCRdb's table has in-frame clones only and misses some. The data contain tens of thousands of clones, almost 97% of them singletons. The chain links TRBV6-4 to TRBJ2-1; TRBD1 might be the D (6 bases). The source material was PBMCs. The sequence was collected from a man aged 18 to 30 in good health and CMV-seropositive. CDR3 DNA: TGTGCCAGCAGTGACAAACAGGGACCCTACAATGAGCAGTTCTTC. It yields the protein CASSDKQGPYNEQFF.